The text below deals with one T cell receptor (beta chain). The CDR3 contains 16 residues. Germline V gene data show CDR1 as SGHVS and CDR2 as FQNEAQ. V lost 4 bases and J lost 0; bases outside the gene matches: 3. The data were obtained in a study of technical replicates of blood from a few donors. Sequencing used immunoSEQ multiplex PCR; TCRdb keeps in-frame clones, though not all of them. The sample has about 70,000 clones; 94% are singletons. This receptor was identified in a human donor in good health. This chain uses TRBV7-8 with TRBJ2-2, with 9 bases that match TRBD2. Sample: T cells isolated from PBMCs. The CDR3 nucleotides are TGTGCCAGCAGCTCATTAGCGGGAGCGAACACCGGGGAGCTGTTTTTT. The encoded protein is CASSSLAGANTGELFF.